This T cell receptor beta chain emerged from a study of chemoradiotherapy in HPV16-positive cancers. This table comes from immunoSEQ multiplex PCR, and its TCRdb copy is limited to in-frame clones, with some not included. The sample holds 10,000 to 11,000 clones; 60% to 75% are singletons and the top ten take 13% to 15%. Trimming left V 0 bases short and J 8 bases short, with 11 bases between. Germline CDR1 is SGHTS and CDR2 is YDEGEE. CDR3 length equals 13 residues. The chain combines TRBV5-8 with TRBJ1-2; D is unclear. The receptor was isolated from a human donor with HPV-associated anogenital cancer. The specimen was taken from a patient who underwent chemoradiotherapy. CDR3 amino acids: CASSLAAALGYTF. In DNA, the CDR3 is TGTGCCAGCAGCTTGGCGGCGGCGCTCGGCTACACCTTC.